Following are 13 T cell receptor beta chains from one sample sequenced in a study of T cell responses to AZD1222 COVID-19 vaccine (dated by TCRdb to 2020 to 2022). The time point label on this specimen signifies: baseline before first vaccination. Receptors were amplified or captured by the immunoSEQ multiplex PCR assay. TCRdb carries this immuneACCESS record with in-frame sequences only. Its versions omit some clonotypes, under half of them owing to an unresolved V gene in the studies checked, with the rest unexplained. The sample has 150,000 to 170,000 clones on record, about 92% of them singletons. Clones ranked in the top ten supply under 20% of the sample. Here the sequenced sample was peripheral blood, taken on day 0 of AZD1222 vaccination. The receptors stem from an adult in good health.

The chain couples TRBV19 to TRBJ1-1; D not certain. The germline V gene encodes CDR1 LNHDA and CDR2 SQIVND (reference sequence). The CDR3 has 12 amino acids. V lost 7 bases and J 4 bases, leaving 10 bases between the germline ends. CDR3 sequence reads: CASTPGGTEAFF. In DNA, the CDR3 is TGTGCCAGTACTCCGGGAGGCACTGAAGCTTTCTTT.

This clone was seen a single time. The CDR3 DNA is TGTGCCAGCAGCTCCCCGCTCGGCTCTGGAAACACCATATATTTT. It yields the protein CASSSPLGSGNTIYF. This rearrangement joins TRBV5-6 to TRBJ1-3; D is unclear. V dropped 3 bases and J dropped 0 bases, with 10 bases sitting between them. Per germline, CDR1 SGHDT and CDR2 YYEEEE. The CDR3 covers 15 residues.

The chain joins TRBV5-4 to TRBJ2-5; D is unclear. The V and J ends lost 2 bases and 4 bases respectively, with 9 bases between them. This CDR3 has 13 residues. From germline, CDR1 is SGHNT and CDR2 YYREEE (reference sequence). CDR3 in amino acids: CASSFGPAETQYF. The CDR3 bases are TGTGCCAGCAGCTTCGGCCCTGCAGAGACCCAGTACTTC.

The chain carries TRBV7-6 and TRBJ1-3; D unclear. The CDR3 runs 13 residues. Trimming removed 2 bases at V and 2 bases at J, with 4 bases between. CDR1 SGHVS and CDR2 FNYEAQ come from the germline V gene. The CDR3 DNA is TGTGCCAGCAGCTTATTTCCTGGAAACACCATATATTTT. It translates to CASSLFPGNTIYF.

The V gene is TRBV7-9, the J gene TRBJ1-2; a possible D gene is TRBD1 (5 bases). CDR3 size: 15 residues. Germline CDR1 reads SEHNR; CDR2 reads FQNEAQ (reference sequence). Trimming left V 5 bases short and J 3 bases short, with 16 bases between. CDR3 sequence (DNA): TGTGCCAGCAGCACCTCAGGGTCGTTTTACTATGGCTACACCTTC. Protein product: CASSTSGSFYYGYTF.

The chain couples TRBV19 to TRBJ1-2; possible D gene TRBD1, 5 bases. The CDR3 extends over 15 amino acids. Germline CDR1 is LNHDA and CDR2 is SQIVND (reference sequence). Deletions cut 9 bases from V and 4 bases from J, with 21 bases between. Written as DNA, the CDR3 is TGTGCCAGCACAAGTACTCAGGGAAATCCCTATGGCTACACCTTC. Translating gives CASTSTQGNPYGYTF.

As for this clone: At one end the junction does not follow the germline gene, possibly because of a read error. This chain uses TRBV11-3 with TRBJ1-4; tentative D call: TRBD1 (5 bases). Germline CDR1 reads SGHNT; CDR2 reads YENEEA. This CDR3 spans 12 amino acids. CDR3 residues: CASSLDRDLLIF. The CDR3 DNA is TGTGCCAGCAGCTTAGACCGGGACCTCCTGATTTTT.

This clone has only one observation. The chain has TRBV7-3 and TRBJ1-1; no clear D gene. V was cut by 4 bases and J by 5 bases, with 11 bases left in between. CDR3 length equals 13 residues. Per germline, CDR1 SGHTA and CDR2 FQGTGA. The DNA of the CDR3 is TGTGCCAGCAGCTCGCAGTCGAGGACTGAAGCTTTCTTT. Translating gives CASSSQSRTEAFF.

The rearrangement links TRBV6-5 to TRBJ1-3; D gene uncertain. The CDR3 runs 13 residues. Looked up from germline, CDR1 is MNHEY and CDR2 is SVGAGI. Trimming removed 8 bases at V and 1 base at J, with 9 bases between. The CDR3 sequence is CASEGRSGNTIYF. In DNA form, the CDR3 reads TGTGCCAGCGAGGGCAGGTCTGGAAACACCATATATTTT.

The V and J genes are TRBV15 and TRBJ2-7; 10 bases are shared with TRBD1. This CDR3 is built from 14 residues. Germline CDR1 LNHNV, CDR2 YYDKDF (reference sequence). J was trimmed by 3 bases and V by 7 bases; bases with no gene match: 6. CDR3 in amino acids: CATNDGTGVYEQYF. The CDR3, as DNA: TGTGCCACCAACGACGGGACAGGGGTCTACGAGCAGTACTTC.

This rearrangement joins TRBV18 to TRBJ2-5, with 8 nucleotides matching TRBD1. Germline values: CDR1 KGHSH, CDR2 LQKENI. V lost 3 bases, J lost 5 bases, and 11 bases stayed unmatched. The CDR3 loop spans 16 amino acids. The CDR3 spells CASSPLRTGLPETQYF. The CDR3 DNA follows: TGTGCCAGCTCACCGCTCCGGACAGGGTTGCCCGAGACCCAGTACTTC.

The chain combines TRBV7-8 with TRBJ1-2; maybe TRBD1 (5 bases). Trimming took off 5 bases at V and 12 bases at J, with 19 bases between the two ends. This CDR3 is 13 amino acids long. In germline, CDR1 is SGHVS, CDR2 FQNEAQ. The CDR3 loop is CASSPRDGYAHTF. For the CDR3, the DNA is TGTGCCAGCAGCCCCAGGGACGGCTATGCTCACACCTTC.

The chain uses TRBV30 and TRBJ2-7; 7 nucleotides line up with TRBD1. CDR3 size: 17 residues. Germline values: CDR1 GTSNPN, CDR2 SVGIG (reference sequence). Trimming at V came to 1 base and at J to 4 bases, leaving 16 bases not matched to a gene. The CDR3 here is CAWSELPPAGGLYEQYF. The CDR3 DNA reads TGTGCCTGGAGTGAACTCCCCCCGGCAGGGGGTTTGTACGAGCAGTACTTC.